This T cell receptor (beta chain) was sequenced during a study of blood T cell repertoires in COVID-19. Study at large: COVID-19 samples, acute and convalescent, were from the United States, Italy and Spain.

CDR1 is MDHEN, CDR2 SYDVKM, per germline. V was cut by 7 bases and J by 2 bases, with 12 bases left in between. CDR3 length: 14 residues. In the source study's methods: Scientists estimated how many nucleated cells there were by amplifying reference gene primers. Generated by immunoSEQ multiplex PCR, the TCRdb table keeps only in-frame clones and is missing some. V and J calls plus clone size are reproduced from that table; the DNA served to infer D and trimming. The sample contains 50,000 to 70,000 clones, about 88% of which appear only once. The rearrangement joins TRBV28 to TRBJ2-1; a weak D match, TRBD1 (5 bases). The source is a woman aged 65 to 85 with active COVID-19. Sequenced sample: peripheral blood. CDR3 bases: TGTGCCAGCACCCACCCGGACACCTACAATGAGCAGTTCTTC. This translates into CASTHPDTYNEQFF.